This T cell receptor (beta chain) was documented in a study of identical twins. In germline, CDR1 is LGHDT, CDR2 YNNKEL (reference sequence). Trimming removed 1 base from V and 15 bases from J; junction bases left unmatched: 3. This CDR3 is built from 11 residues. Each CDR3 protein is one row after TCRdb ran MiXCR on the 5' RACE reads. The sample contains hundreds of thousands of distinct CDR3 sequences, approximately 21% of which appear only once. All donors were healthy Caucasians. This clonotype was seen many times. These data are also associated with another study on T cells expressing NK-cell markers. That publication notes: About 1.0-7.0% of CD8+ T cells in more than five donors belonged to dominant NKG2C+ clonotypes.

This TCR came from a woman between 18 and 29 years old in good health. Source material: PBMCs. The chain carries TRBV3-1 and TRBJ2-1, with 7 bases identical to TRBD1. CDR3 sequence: CASSQARGMFF. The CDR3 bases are TGTGCCAGCAGCCAAGCCAGGGGGATGTTCTTC.